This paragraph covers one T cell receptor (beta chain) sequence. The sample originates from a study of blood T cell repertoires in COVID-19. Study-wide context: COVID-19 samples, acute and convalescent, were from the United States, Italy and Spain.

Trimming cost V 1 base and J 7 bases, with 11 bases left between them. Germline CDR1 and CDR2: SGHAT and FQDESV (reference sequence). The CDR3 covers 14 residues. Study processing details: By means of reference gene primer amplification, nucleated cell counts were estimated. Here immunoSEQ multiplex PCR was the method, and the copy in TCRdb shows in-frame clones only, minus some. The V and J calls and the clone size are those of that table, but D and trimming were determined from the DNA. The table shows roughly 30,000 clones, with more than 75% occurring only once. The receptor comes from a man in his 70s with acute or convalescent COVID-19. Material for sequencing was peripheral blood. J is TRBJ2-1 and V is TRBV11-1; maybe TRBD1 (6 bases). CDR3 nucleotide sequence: TGTGCCAGCAGCTTAGATACAGGGAAGAATGAGCAGTTCTTC. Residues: CASSLDTGKNEQFF.